This T cell receptor beta chain was identified in a study of identical twins. Germline CDR1 MGHRA, CDR2 YSYEKL. This CDR3 is built from 17 residues. Trimming took off 0 bases at V and 3 bases at J, with 18 bases between the two ends. This clonotype was recorded many times. The authors used template switching to add a universal primer site and gave cDNA unique molecular identifiers. TCRdb re-called the 5' RACE reads with MiXCR, one entry per CDR3 protein. The table lists around 340,000 distinct CDR3 sequences, approximately 9.1% of them singletons. This sequence joins TRBV4-1 and TRBJ2-7; D remains unclear. The sample was naive T cells sorted from blood. This clonotype originated in a woman in her 50s in good health. The CDR3 DNA reads TGCGCCAGCAGCCAAGACTTTGACTTAGTGGGCCGCTACGAGCAGTACTTC. Residues: CASSQDFDLVGRYEQYF.